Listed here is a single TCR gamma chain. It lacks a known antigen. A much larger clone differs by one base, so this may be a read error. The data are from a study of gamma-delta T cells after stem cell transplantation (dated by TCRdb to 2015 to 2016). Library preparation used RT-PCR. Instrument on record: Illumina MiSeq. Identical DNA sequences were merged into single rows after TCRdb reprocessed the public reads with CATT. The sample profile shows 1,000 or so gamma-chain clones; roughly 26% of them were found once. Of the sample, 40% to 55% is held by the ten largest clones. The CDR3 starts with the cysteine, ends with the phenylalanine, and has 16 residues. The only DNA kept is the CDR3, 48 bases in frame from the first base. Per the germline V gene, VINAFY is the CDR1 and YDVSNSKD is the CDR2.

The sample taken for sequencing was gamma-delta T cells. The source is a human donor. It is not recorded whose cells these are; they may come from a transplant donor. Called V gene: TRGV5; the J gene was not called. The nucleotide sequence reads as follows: TGTGCCACCTGGGACAGGCCCTTGGGGAATTATTATAAGGAACTCTTT. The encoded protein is CATWDRPLGNYYKELF.